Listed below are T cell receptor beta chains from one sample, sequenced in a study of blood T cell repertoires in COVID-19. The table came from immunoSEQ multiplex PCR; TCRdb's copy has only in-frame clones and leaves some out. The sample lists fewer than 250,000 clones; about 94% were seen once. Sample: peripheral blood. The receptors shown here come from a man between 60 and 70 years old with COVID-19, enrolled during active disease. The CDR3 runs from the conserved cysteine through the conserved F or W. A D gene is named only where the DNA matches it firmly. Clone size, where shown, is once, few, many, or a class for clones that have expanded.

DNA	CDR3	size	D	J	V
TGTGCCAGCAGCTCAGCGAACAGGGGGCTGATGAACATTCAGTACTTC	CASSSANRGLMNIQYF	once	TRBD1	TRBJ2-4	TRBV7-2
TGTGCCAGTAGTAGTCGGACAGGAGCTAGCACAGATACGCAGTATTTT	CASSSRTGASTDTQYF	NA	TRBD1	TRBJ2-3	TRBV19
TGTGCCAGCAGTGAATGGGGGGGCAGAAGGGAGTATGACTACACCTTC	CASSEWGGRREYDYTF	NA	NA	TRBJ1-2	TRBV2
TGTGCCTGGAGTGTACGGAACCCGGGACTAGCGGGAATGGAGCAGTTCTTC	CAWSVRNPGLAGMEQFF	NA	TRBD2	TRBJ2-1	TRBV30
TGTGCCAGCAGCCCGTACTCGGGCTACGAGCAGTACTTC	CASSPYSGYEQYF	NA	NA	TRBJ2-7	TRBV11-2
TGTGCCAGCTCACCCGTCCTCATGGAGCGAGGAGGTGGCACCGGGGAGCTGTTTTTT	CASSPVLMERGGGTGELFF	NA	NA	TRBJ2-2	TRBV18
TGTGCCAGCACCCTTACCCCGGGACACCCCTTAGGCTACACCTTC	CASTLTPGHPLGYTF	NA	NA	TRBJ1-2	TRBV28
TGTGCCAGCAGAGCAGAACAGGGAATTCTTAATCAGCCCCAGCATTTT	CASRAEQGILNQPQHF	NA	NA	TRBJ1-5	TRBV2
TGTGCCAGCAGGTCGACAGGGGGGGCGGGTGAGCAGTACTTC	CASRSTGGAGEQYF	NA	TRBD1	TRBJ2-7	TRBV27
TGTGCTAGTGGACGGACTAGCGGGATCTACAATGAGCAGTTCTTC	CASGRTSGIYNEQFF	NA	TRBD2	TRBJ2-1	TRBV12-5
TGTGCCACCAGCAGAGCGGGGACAGGTTTGAACTATGGCTACACCTTC	CATSRAGTGLNYGYTF	NA	TRBD1	TRBJ1-2	TRBV15
TGTGCCAGCACCAACAGGGAAGTTAATAATTCACCCCTCCACTTT	CASTNREVNNSPLHF	NA	NA	TRBJ1-6	TRBV5-5
TGCGCCAGCAGCCAAGGTCCCAGGGACTATGGCTACACCTTC	CASSQGPRDYGYTF	NA	NA	TRBJ1-2	TRBV4-1
TGCAGCGCCTCTCGGGGGCTAGCGGGAATCAATGAGCAGTTCTTC	CSASRGLAGINEQFF	NA	TRBD2	TRBJ2-1	TRBV29-1
TGCGCCAGCAGCTTTAGCGGGGTCTCCTACAATGAGCAGTTCTTC	CASSFSGVSYNEQFF	NA	TRBD2	TRBJ2-1	TRBV5-1
TGTGCCAGCAGCTTTATAGACAGCGAGTACAATGAGCAGTTCTTC	CASSFIDSEYNEQFF	NA	NA	TRBJ2-1	TRBV11-2
TGTGCCAGCAGTTTAAAAGGGACTTCTTTTAGCTACGAGCAGTACTTC	CASSLKGTSFSYEQYF	NA	NA	TRBJ2-7	TRBV27
TGTGCCATCAGTGGGCTAGCGGGAGGGTCCTACGAGCAGTACTTC	CAISGLAGGSYEQYF	NA	TRBD2	TRBJ2-7	TRBV10-3